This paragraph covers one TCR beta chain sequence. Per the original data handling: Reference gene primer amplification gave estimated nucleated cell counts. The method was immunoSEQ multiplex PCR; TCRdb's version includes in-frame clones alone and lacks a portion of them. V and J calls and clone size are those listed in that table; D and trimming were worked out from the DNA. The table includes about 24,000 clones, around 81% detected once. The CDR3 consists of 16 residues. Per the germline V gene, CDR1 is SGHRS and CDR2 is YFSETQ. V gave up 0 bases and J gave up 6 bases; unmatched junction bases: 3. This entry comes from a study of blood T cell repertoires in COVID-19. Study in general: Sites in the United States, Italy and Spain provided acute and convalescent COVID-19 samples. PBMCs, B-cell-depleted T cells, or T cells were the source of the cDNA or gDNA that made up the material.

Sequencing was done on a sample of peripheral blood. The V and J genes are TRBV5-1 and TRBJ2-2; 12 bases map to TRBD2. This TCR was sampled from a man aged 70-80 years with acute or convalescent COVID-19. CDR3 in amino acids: CASSLASGRVAGELFF. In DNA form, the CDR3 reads TGCGCCAGCAGCTTGGCTAGCGGGAGGGTAGCCGGGGAGCTGTTTTTT.